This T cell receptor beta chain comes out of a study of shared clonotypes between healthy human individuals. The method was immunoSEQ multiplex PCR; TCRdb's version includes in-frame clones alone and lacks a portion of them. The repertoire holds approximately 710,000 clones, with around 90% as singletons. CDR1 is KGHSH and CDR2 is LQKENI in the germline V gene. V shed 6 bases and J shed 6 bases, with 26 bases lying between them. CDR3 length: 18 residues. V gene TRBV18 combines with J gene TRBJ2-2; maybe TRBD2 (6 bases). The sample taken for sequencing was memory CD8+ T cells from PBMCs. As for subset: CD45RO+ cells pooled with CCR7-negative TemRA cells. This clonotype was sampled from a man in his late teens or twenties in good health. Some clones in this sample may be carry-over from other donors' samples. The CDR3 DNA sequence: TGTGCCAGCTCGCGGGGTATTCCCAGAGACCTGACAGCCGGGGAGCTGTTTTTT. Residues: CASSRGIPRDLTAGELFF.